The 2 T cell receptor beta chains presented below share a single source sample, sequenced in a study of shared clonotypes between healthy human individuals. The naive CD8 fraction comprised CD45RO-negative cells positively selected for CCR7 and excluded terminally differentiated effector memory CD45RA+ cells. Assay used: immunoSEQ multiplex PCR; TCRdb lists only in-frame clones, some missing. Among hundreds of thousands of clones listed, nearly 95% were seen once. The specimen sequenced was naive CD8+ T cells sorted from blood. These receptor sequences come from a man aged 25-45 years in good health.

The V and J genes are TRBV27 and TRBJ1-1; 10 bases line up with TRBD1. This CDR3 spans 15 amino acids. Germline CDR1 is MNHEY and CDR2 is SMNVEV (reference sequence). The junction had 6 bases not matched to a gene; V was cut back by 3 bases and J by 5 bases. The CDR3 bases are TGTGCCAGCAGTTTTGGACAGGGGGGAGATACTGAAGCTTTCTTT. Translating it yields CASSFGQGGDTEAFF.

The chain combines TRBV10-2 with TRBJ2-7; a possible D gene is TRBD1 (6 bases). Germline CDR1 reads WSHSY; CDR2 reads SAAADI. The CDR3 spans 12 residues. Trimming cost V 5 bases and J 6 bases, with 11 bases left between them. CDR3 loop: CASSQGSGEQYF. For the CDR3, the DNA is TGCGCCAGCAGTCAGGGGTCGGGCGAGCAGTACTTC.